This is a list of T cell receptor beta chains from one sample in a study of blood T cell repertoires in COVID-19. Profiled with immunoSEQ multiplex PCR; TCRdb holds only in-frame clones, not every one. The sample yields about 78,000 clones, 60% to 80% seen once. Sequenced sample: peripheral blood. The receptor set was obtained from a human donor in a cohort sampled during active COVID-19. CDR3s leave out the opening cysteine and the closing phenylalanine or tryptophan. Size tells how often a clone was seen (once, few, many) or the class of an expanded clone, and some rows leave it out.

J | size | V | CDR3
TRBJ2-7 | - | TRBV5-1 | ASTRGADSSYEQY
TRBJ2-7 | - | TRBV2 | ASRQGYEQY
TRBJ2-7 | - | TRBV12-3/TRBV12-4 | ASSGTGAIEQY
TRBJ2-7 | - | TRBV2 | ASFGGQGMDEQY
TRBJ1-2 | - | TRBV14 | ASSRQGARSYGYT
TRBJ2-7 | - | TRBV28 | ASTRRYEQY
TRBJ2-7 | - | TRBV5-1 | ASSDSTGAPGVQY
TRBJ1-6 | - | TRBV28 | ASSPTGTGYLGSPLH
TRBJ1-1 | once | TRBV6-5 | ASKRTANTEAF
TRBJ1-3 | - | TRBV30 | AWSVRQANTIY
TRBJ2-5 | - | TRBV15 | ATSRELQGQETQY
TRBJ1-2 | - | TRBV11-3 | ASSLDQGTAPYGYT
TRBJ1-2 | few | TRBV7-2 | ASSLWRGEGYT
TRBJ2-7 | - | TRBV2 | ATAQQGFSEQY
TRBJ2-2 | few | TRBV6-5 | ASSSQGAYTGELF
TRBJ1-5 | once | TRBV15 | ATSRRLGQADQPQH
TRBJ1-1 | - | TRBV28 | ASSLAGTEAF
TRBJ2-5 | - | TRBV5-4 | ASNTGTQQETQY
TRBJ2-7 | once | TRBV7-2 | ASSLATGHYEQY
TRBJ2-5 | once | TRBV2 | ASSDPRPETQY
TRBJ2-2 | - | TRBV19 | ASSSYRQGRVNGELF
TRBJ2-2 | - | TRBV24-1 | ATAGGGRSNTGELF
TRBJ1-1 | once | TRBV9 | ASSVASGTEAF
TRBJ2-3 | - | TRBV5-1 | ASSEGLAVDTQY
TRBJ1-4 | - | TRBV7-9 | ASSFFGEKLF
TRBJ2-1 | - | TRBV7-9 | ASSLARTSGGPGEQF
TRBJ1-1 | - | TRBV20-1 | SAHEIRKAF
TRBJ1-1 | - | TRBV30 | AWNPQANTEAF
TRBJ2-1 | - | TRBV11-2 | ASSLMALEQF
TRBJ1-4 | - | TRBV11-3 | ASSQRGNDEKLF
TRBJ1-5 | - | TRBV6-5 | ASRETALQPQH
TRBJ2-7 | - | TRBV20-1 | SASFGGISYEQY
TRBJ2-7 | - | TRBV6-2/TRBV6-3 | ASSSTIYEQY
TRBJ1-2 | - | TRBV4-1 | ASSPSSGGVAFYGYT
TRBJ2-5 | once | TRBV10-3 | AISEWQEAIQY
TRBJ1-2 | - | TRBV5-4 | ASSLSVRQDYGYT
TRBJ2-7 | - | TRBV19 | ASSPGGGSSYEQY
TRBJ2-3 | - | TRBV9 | ASSVGWGGADTQY
TRBJ1-1 | - | TRBV29-1 | SVDGGGRTVTEAF
TRBJ1-1 | - | TRBV19 | ASTIRTRGNTEAF
TRBJ1-1 | - | TRBV6-1 | ASSEEAGEGYTEAF
TRBJ2-7 | - | TRBV3-1/TRBV3-2 | ASSQAGLALY
TRBJ2-1 | - | TRBV18 | ASSQGLADYNEQF
TRBJ2-7 | few | TRBV7-8 | ASRSTGPYEQY
TRBJ2-5 | - | TRBV4-1 | ASSQEFAGGEETQY
TRBJ2-3 | - | TRBV2 | ASKGTGVVGTQY
TRBJ1-5 | - | TRBV3-1/TRBV3-2 | ASSQGRGQGNQPQH
TRBJ2-3 | - | TRBV24-1 | ATSVGTLLGTDTQY
TRBJ2-7 | - | TRBV6-4 | ASSPLPAEVYEQY
TRBJ2-7 | - | TRBV7-2 | ASSLGLSPYEQY
TRBJ2-2 | - | TRBV3-1/TRBV3-2 | ASSQDRGWLRRGGRNTGELF
TRBJ1-2 | - | TRBV7-9 | ASSLASSYGYT
TRBJ1-2 | few | TRBV3-1/TRBV3-2 | ASSQYNGVRGYT
TRBJ1-6 | once | TRBV5-1 | ASSSQGAIHSPLH